One and the same sample provided the 26 T cell receptor beta chains below, sequenced in a study of T cell clonality in common variable immunodeficiency. Overall study findings and caveats: Fewer deletions and N-nucleotide insertions were reportedly seen in common variable immunodeficiency TCR beta sequences.

Produced via immunoSEQ multiplex PCR; TCRdb's table is partial and in-frame only. The sample presents about 23,000 clones, none singletons. Their antigens are not known. The sample was peripheral blood mononuclear cells. The receptors stem from a human donor with common variable immunodeficiency.

This clone appeared many times. The read gets to within 3 residues of the CDR3 end, and the germline J gene fills in the rest. The chain uses TRBV7-8 and TRBJ2-3, with 8 nucleotides matching TRBD1. Germline lookup yields CDR1 SGHVS and CDR2 FQNEAQ. CDR3 size: 12 residues. The covered CDR3 bases are TGTGCCAGCAGCCGCGACAGGGGAGCG. It encodes CASSRDRGA. The whole CDR3 protein is CASSRDRGAQYF.

At least ten counts were recorded for this clone. The read terminates 3 residues before the CDR3 end, so the remaining end is supplied by the germline J gene. The chain links TRBV15 to TRBJ2-7; TRBD1 matches 10 bases. This CDR3 region has 16 residues. V lost 3 bases and J lost 3; bases outside the gene matches: 8. Germline values: CDR1 LNHNV, CDR2 YYDKDF (reference sequence). The CDR3 bases that were read are TGTGCCACCAGCAGGGGGATGACAGGGGGCCGCTACGAG. Translating it yields CATSRGMTGGRYE. The CDR3 reads in full as CATSRGMTGGRYEQYF.

This clone was counted ten times or more. The read ends 3 residues early relative to the CDR3; the germline J gene fills the gap. The V and J genes are TRBV2 and TRBJ2-5, with TRBD2 identical over 15 bases. V gave up 7 bases and J gave up 5 bases; unmatched junction bases: 14. The CDR3 length is 18 residues. CDR1 and CDR2 (germline): SNHLY, FYNNEI. CDR3 sequence: CASNLRGTSGRFMETQYF. CDR3 DNA (partial): TGTGCCAGCAACCTGAGAGGGACTAGCGGGAGGTTTATGGAGACC.

To note about this clone: The sequence runs out 3 residues before the end of the CDR3; the remainder is reconstructed from the germline J gene. This chain joins TRBV7-6 and TRBJ2-5; the D is unclear. The CDR3 runs 13 residues. The germline gives CDR1 SGHVS, CDR2 FNYEAQ. V lost 5 bases to trimming and J lost 4 bases, with 11 bases between them. CDR3 residues: CASSQIKGETQYF. CDR3 DNA, as far as it was read: TGTGCCAGCAGCCAAATTAAAGGAGAGACC.

This clone came up many times. The observed sequence ends 3 residues before the CDR3 terminus, with the missing tail filled in from the germline J gene. The chain employs TRBV5-4 and TRBJ1-2; D is unclear. This CDR3 spans 14 amino acids. V was clipped by 0 bases and J by 6 bases, with 12 bases between them. Germline V gene data show CDR1 as SGHNT and CDR2 as YYREEE (reference sequence). CDR3: CASSLAIRQDGYTF. The covered CDR3 bases are TGTGCCAGCAGCTTGGCTATCCGGCAGGATGGC. The full variable domain, in which reference TRBV5-4 and TRBJ1-2 provide the parts outside the CDR3, is ETGVTQSPTHLIKTRGQQVTLRCSSQSGHNTVSWYQQALGQGPQFIFQYYREEENGRGNFPPRFSGLQFPNYSSELNVNALELDDSALYLCASSLAIRQDGYTFGSGTRLTVV.

This clone turned up a few times. The read finishes 3 residues shy of the CDR3 end, and the germline J gene is used to complete it. J is TRBJ2-7 and V is TRBV20-1, with 11 bases aligning to TRBD2. Germline CDR1 and CDR2: DFQATT and SNEGSKA (reference sequence). The CDR3 length is 15 residues. The ends lost 0 bases at V and 5 bases at J; junction bases unmatched: 6. The CDR3 reads CSARETSGRGHEQYF. Partial CDR3 DNA: TGCAGTGCTAGAGAAACTAGCGGGAGAGGACACGAG.

This clone was counted ten times or more. The read ends 3 residues before the CDR3 terminus; that terminus is restored from the germline J gene. J is TRBJ2-7 and V is TRBV7-2; TRBD1 agrees at 9 bases. V shed 6 bases and J 3 bases; nucleotides not matched to a gene: 9. The CDR3 has 15 amino acids. Germline CDR1 SGHTA, CDR2 FQGNSA. The part of the CDR3 DNA that was read is TGTGCCAGCAGTACAACAGGGGGCGGGGGCTACGAG. It specifies CASSTTGGGGYE. The CDR3, in full, reads CASSTTGGGGYEQYF.

This clone was counted between two and nine times. CDR3: CASSQWINRGEQYF. CDR3 DNA (partial): TGTGCCAGCAGCCAATGGATAAACAGAGGCGAG. The chain combines TRBV14 with TRBJ2-7, with D unresolved. The CDR3 is cut off 3 residues early in the read; its end comes from the germline J gene. Per germline, CDR1 SGHDN and CDR2 FVKESK. The CDR3 spans 14 residues. The germline V and J ends were trimmed by 2 bases and 6 bases, with 14 bases remaining between them.

This clone appeared many times. The read gets to within 3 residues of the CDR3 end, and the germline J gene fills in the rest. The chain recombines TRBV18 with TRBJ2-7; TRBD1 matches at 11 bases. The germline V gene encodes CDR1 KGHSH and CDR2 LQKENI. The CDR3 contains 16 residues. J was trimmed by 3 bases and V by 3 bases; bases with no gene match: 7. Incomplete CDR3 DNA: TGTGCCAGCTCACCTCTAGGACAGGGGGCTGTCTACGAG. This gives the protein CASSPLGQGAVYE. The CDR3 in its entirety is CASSPLGQGAVYEQYF.

Comment on this clone: The observed sequence ends 3 residues before the CDR3 terminus, with the missing tail filled in from the germline J gene. V usage is TRBV2 and J usage is TRBJ1-2; no clear D. Trimming took 1 base from V and 5 from J, leaving 11 bases between them. The CDR3 length is 14 residues. Germline CDR1 and CDR2: SNHLY and FYNNEI. The chain's CDR3 is CASSEGLLYYGYTF. The sequenced part of the CDR3 DNA is TGTGCCAGCAGTGAAGGGCTTCTGTATTATGGC.

This clone was counted a few times. The DNA ends 3 residues before the CDR3 does, and the rest of the CDR3 is filled in from the germline J gene. V is TRBV7-9 and J is TRBJ2-5, with 10 bases identical to TRBD2. The germline CDR1 and CDR2 sequences are SEHNR and FQNEAQ (reference sequence). V dropped 5 bases and J dropped 2; count of bases not matched to a gene: 5. The CDR3 extends over 15 amino acids. The CDR3 bases that were read are TGTGCCAGCAGCCCCCCTAGCGGGAGTCAAGAGACC. Its translation: CASSPPSGSQET. The whole CDR3 protein is CASSPPSGSQETQYF.

With regard to this clone: Read coverage stops 3 residues before the CDR3 terminus; the germline J gene supplies the remainder. The genes are TRBV7-8 and TRBJ1-5; D unclear. The CDR3 sequence is 13 residues long. V lost 0 bases to trimming and J lost 5 bases, with 5 bases between them. The germline V gene has CDR1 SGHVS and CDR2 FQNEAQ. CDR3 amino acids: CASSLAGDQPQHF. CDR3 DNA, as far as it was read: TGTGCCAGCAGCTTAGCCGGGGATCAGCCC.

This clone was found a few times. The missing CDR3 end, 3 residues past where the read stops, is filled in from the germline J gene. This chain connects TRBV2 to TRBJ1-6; 8 bases line up with TRBD1. Trimming took 8 bases from V and 6 from J; bases not matched to a gene: 3. The CDR3 covers 13 residues. Per the germline V gene, CDR1 is SNHLY and CDR2 is FYNNEI. CDR3 loop: CASFDRGNSPLHF. The sequenced CDR3 bases are TGTGCCAGCTTTGACAGGGGTAATTCACCC.

Worth noting for this clone: The read ends 3 residues shy of where the CDR3 ends; the end is completed using the germline J gene. The chain uses TRBV2 and TRBJ2-2; possible D gene TRBD1, 5 bases. Germline V CDR1 and CDR2: SNHLY, FYNNEI. This CDR3 is 14 amino acids long. V was clipped by 7 bases and J by 0 bases, with 9 bases between them. The sequenced CDR3 bases are TGTGCCAGCACTCGACAGCCGAACACCGGGGAG. Encoded protein: CASTRQPNTGE. The full CDR3 reads CASTRQPNTGELFF.

Remarks on this clone: The CDR3 goes on 3 residues after the read ends, and that part is filled in from the germline J gene. This chain links TRBV18 with TRBJ1-1, with 7 bases that match TRBD1. The CDR3 contains 14 residues. Trimming removed 3 bases from V and 7 bases from J; junction bases left unmatched: 8. From germline, CDR1 is KGHSH and CDR2 LQKENI. CDR3 bases read: TGTGCCAGCTCACCGGGGTCCGGGACAGTTGAA. Its translation is CASSPGSGTVE. The entire CDR3 protein reads CASSPGSGTVEAFF. Full variable domain (outside the CDR3, taken from reference TRBV18 and TRBJ1-1): NAGVMQNPRHLVRRRGQEARLRCSPMKGHSHVYWYRQLPEEGLKFMVYLQKENIIDESGMPKERFSAEFPKEGPSILRIQQVVRGDSAAYFCASSPGSGTVEAFFGQGTRLTVV.

Worth noting for this clone: The read falls 3 residues short of the CDR3 end, and the missing part is taken from the germline J gene. The V call is TRBV23-1, the J call TRBJ1-2, with 8 bases fitting TRBD1. TRBV23-1 is labeled an ORF, and its function is uncertain. The V and J ends lost 0 bases and 3 bases, in that order; junction bases with no gene match: 0. The CDR3 loop spans 14 amino acids. CDR3 loop: CASSQSDRDYGYTF. The covered CDR3 bases are TGCGCCAGCAGTCAATCGGACAGGGACTATGGC.

Worth noting for this clone: The CDR3 end is not reached by the read, which stops 3 residues before it; the germline J gene fills it in. This chain connects TRBV19 to TRBJ1-4; unclear D gene. Trimming cost V 5 bases and J 0 bases, with 7 bases left between them. CDR3 size: 14 residues. Germline-derived CDR1 and CDR2 are LNHDA and SQIVND (reference sequence). The CDR3 is CASSGGTTNEKLFF. The CDR3 bases that were read are TGTGCCAGTAGTGGCGGTACAACTAATGAAAAA.

Comments on this clone: The read ends 3 residues shy of where the CDR3 ends; the end is completed using the germline J gene. V and J are TRBV7-2 and TRBJ2-5; TRBD1 is a possible D gene (5 bases). Per the germline V gene, CDR1 is SGHTA and CDR2 is FQGNSA. The CDR3 loop spans 13 amino acids. Trimming removed 2 bases from V and 5 bases from J, with 9 bases in between. The CDR3 here is CASSLQAGETQYF. The part of the CDR3 DNA that was read is TGTGCCAGCAGCTTACAGGCAGGGGAGACC.

This clone was picked up a small number of times. The sequenced fragment ends 3 residues before the CDR3 boundary, so the rest is inferred from the germline J gene. The chain is built from TRBV7-6 and TRBJ2-5; TRBD2 agrees at 14 bases. J gave up 3 bases and V 5 bases, and 11 bases lay outside the gene matches. Germline loops: CDR1 SGHVS, CDR2 FNYEAQ. The CDR3 spans 18 residues. The chain's CDR3 is CASSTTSGGAEGEETQYF. The CDR3 DNA, read in part, is TGTGCCAGCAGCACGACTAGCGGGGGGGCCGAGGGTGAAGAGACC.

This clone has a count of ten or more. The CDR3 bases that were read are TGCGCCAGCAGCCGGACTAGCGGGAGTGTCGGCACAGATACG. Translation: CASSRTSGSVGTDT. The complete CDR3 sequence is CASSRTSGSVGTDTQYF. J is TRBJ2-3 and V is TRBV5-1; 13 positions agree with TRBD2. With the read ending 3 residues before the CDR3 end, the germline J gene is used to fill in that end. Trimming took 4 bases from V and 1 from J; bases not matched to a gene: 6. This CDR3 is built from 17 residues. The germline V gene encodes CDR1 SGHRS and CDR2 YFSETQ.

This clone was recorded at least ten times. The CDR3 DNA, read in part, is TGCGCCAGCAGCTCGAGGCCAGGGGATGGGGCCTGGTCACCC. The encoded protein is CASSSRPGDGAWSP. From start to end, the CDR3 is CASSSRPGDGAWSPLHF. The J gene is TRBJ1-6, the V gene TRBV5-1; D might be TRBD1 (6 bases). The read terminates 3 residues ahead of where the CDR3 ends, so the germline J gene completes it. The germline V gene has CDR1 SGHRS and CDR2 YFSETQ. With 3 bases removed from V and 10 bases from J, the gap between germline ends came to 23 bases. The CDR3 spans 17 residues.

With regard to this clone: The read ends 3 residues before the CDR3 terminus; that terminus is restored from the germline J gene. The chain recombines TRBV19 with TRBJ1-2; D is perhaps TRBD1 (5 bases). The germline V gene encodes CDR1 LNHDA and CDR2 SQIVND (reference sequence). The CDR3 is made up of 15 amino acids. CDR3 in amino acids: CASSVPRRGVDGYTF. The DNA read from the CDR3 is TGTGCCAGTAGTGTCCCCCGACGGGGGGTGGACGGC.

This clone was counted only a few times. Incomplete CDR3 DNA: TGTGCCAGCAGCTTAGGCGGCGCAGCCTACGAG. This gives the protein CASSLGGAAYE. The CDR3 as a whole reads CASSLGGAAYEQYF. J is TRBJ2-7 and V is TRBV11-3; D unresolved. The read halts 3 residues ahead of the CDR3 end, with the missing end drawn from the germline J gene. The CDR3 length is 14 residues. Germline V gene sequence: CDR1 SGHNT, CDR2 YENEEA. Between the trimmed V and J ends, which lost 1 base and 2 bases, there was a span of 9 bases.

This clone was observed a few times. Read coverage stops 3 residues before the CDR3 terminus; the germline J gene supplies the remainder. J is TRBJ1-2 and V is TRBV29-1; a possible D gene is TRBD1 (5 bases). V dropped 5 bases and J dropped 1 base, with 17 bases sitting between them. Germline CDR1 SQVTM, CDR2 ANQGSEA. This CDR3 is built from 15 residues. Incomplete CDR3 DNA: TGCAGCGTTCACCACCTGGAGGGGCTTAACTATGGC. Protein product: CSVHHLEGLNYG. The full CDR3 is CSVHHLEGLNYGYTF.

This clone was seen more than once but under ten times. CDR3 region: CASRPGTSGSYNEQFF. The sequenced CDR3 bases are TGCGCCAGCAGGCCCGGGACTAGCGGCTCCTACAATGAG. This rearrangement joins TRBV5-1 to TRBJ2-1, with 11 positions matching TRBD2. The missing CDR3 end, 3 residues past where the read stops, is filled in from the germline J gene. The CDR3 sequence is 16 residues long. Germline trimming cut 5 bases from V and 0 bases from J; bases unmatched to any gene: 4. The germline CDR1 and CDR2 sequences are SGHRS and YFSETQ.

This clone was counted ten times or more. The read ends 3 residues early relative to the CDR3; the germline J gene fills the gap. The chain carries TRBV2 and TRBJ2-6, with a weak D call TRBD1 (5 bases). From germline, CDR1 is SNHLY and CDR2 FYNNEI. There are 16 residues in the CDR3. V lost 8 bases and J lost 2, with 16 bases in between. The CDR3 loop is CASSPPGSAGANVLTF. The sequenced CDR3 bases are TGTGCCAGCTCTCCACCAGGGTCAGCTGGGGCCAACGTC.